This T cell receptor beta chain was sequenced during a study of cytomegalovirus exposure and HLA in healthy donors. Germline V CDR1 and CDR2: SGHRS, YFSETQ. The CDR3 runs 13 residues. The V end was cut by 1 base, the J end by 4 bases, with 6 bases between. 60 Vbeta and 13 Jbeta primers were used in PCR. Some clones are missing from TCRdb's copy, which holds only in-frame ones; the method was immunoSEQ multiplex PCR. The data hold some 95,000 clones, with roughly 78% observed a single time. The clonotype originates from a young man in good health and CMV-seronegative. Sequences were obtained from PBMCs. The genes are TRBV5-1 and TRBJ1-3; D call uncertain. The CDR3 region is CASSLPEGNTIYF. The DNA of the CDR3 is TGCGCCAGCAGCTTGCCCGAGGGAAACACCATATATTTT.